Listed here are 12 T cell receptor beta chains from one sample, sequenced in a study of CD8+ T cells in alopecia areata. Sequencing relied on a cDNA template that was reverse transcribed from extracted RNA. Produced via immunoSEQ multiplex PCR; TCRdb's table is partial and in-frame only. The profile shows 150,000 to 190,000 clones, less than 65% of them singletons. The sample in question was CD8+ T cells sorted from blood, obtained at week 0. The receptors shown here come from a human donor with alopecia areata.

The rearrangement links TRBV29-1 to TRBJ1-2, with D possibly TRBD1 on 5 matching bases. Germline lookup yields CDR1 SQVTM and CDR2 ANQGSEA. This CDR3 is built from 14 residues. V lost 7 bases and J lost 0, with 15 bases in between. The CDR3 loop reads CSASGGQTNYGYTF. The CDR3 DNA follows: TGCAGCGCCTCGGGGGGTCAAACTAACTATGGCTACACCTTC.

About this clone: Other nucleotide sequences from this sample produce the same CDR3. J is TRBJ2-5 and V is TRBV30, with D hard to call. Trimming removed 0 bases at V and 4 bases at J, with 15 bases between. The CDR3 totals 15 residues. Germline V CDR1 and CDR2: GTSNPN, SVGIG (reference sequence). The CDR3 DNA follows: TGTGCCTGGAGTGTACGGAAAGGAACGAGAGAGACCCAGTACTTC. Its translation: CAWSVRKGTRETQYF.

Notes on this clone: This CDR3 is also generated by other DNA sequences in the sample. The CDR3 DNA reads TGCGCCAGCAGCCAAGGCGGGGGCCCAGATACGCAGTATTTT. Translation: CASSQGGGPDTQYF. The rearrangement joins TRBV4-3 to TRBJ2-3, with a possible D match to TRBD2 (7 bases). The CDR3 is 14 amino acids. Looked up from germline, CDR1 is LGHNA and CDR2 is YSLEER. Trimming removed 1 base at V and 4 bases at J, with 9 bases between.

CDR3 nucleotide sequence: TGCGCCAGCAGCCAAGATGGGGGGAGCCACGAGCAGTACTTC. This encodes CASSQDGGSHEQYF. The V call is TRBV4-3, the J call TRBJ2-7, with D possibly being TRBD2 (6 bases). The CDR3 totals 14 residues. V lost 0 bases, J lost 5 bases, and 11 bases lay in between. Germline loops: CDR1 LGHNA, CDR2 YSLEER.

The chain combines TRBV30 with TRBJ2-3, with TRBD2 matching over 8 bases. The V and J ends lost 1 base and 6 bases, in that order; junction bases with no gene match: 9. The CDR3 sequence is 15 residues long. Germline V gene data show CDR1 as GTSNPN and CDR2 as SVGIG (reference sequence). The CDR3 DNA reads as TGTGCCTGGAGTGAGTCAGCGGGGGCCCGGGATACGCAGTATTTT. This gives the protein CAWSESAGARDTQYF.

J is TRBJ2-7 and V is TRBV18; TRBD1 matches 7 bases. J gave up 2 bases and V 3 bases, and 4 bases lay outside the gene matches. Per germline, CDR1 KGHSH and CDR2 LQKENI. CDR3 length: 14 residues. CDR3 residues: CASSPWDSPYEQYF. The DNA for the CDR3 is TGTGCCAGCTCACCGTGGGACAGTCCCTACGAGCAGTACTTC.

This clone was found a few times. The chain has TRBV29-1 and TRBJ2-7, with D tentatively TRBD1 or TRBD2 (6 bases each). Germline CDR1 reads SQVTM; CDR2 reads ANQGSEA. The CDR3 extends over 13 amino acids. V was clipped by 5 bases and J by 0 bases, with 11 bases between them. The CDR3 region is CSVQGGGSYEQYF. The CDR3, as DNA: TGCAGCGTTCAAGGGGGAGGCTCCTACGAGCAGTACTTC.

This clone has a handful of counts. The chain links TRBV7-2 to TRBJ2-3, with TRBD2 as a possible D gene (6 bases). Germline V gene lookup returns CDR1 SGHTA and CDR2 FQGNSA. Trimming left V 4 bases short and J 2 bases short, with 19 bases between. This CDR3 is 17 amino acids long. The CDR3 here is CASSSLEGMRFTDTQYF. The DNA of the CDR3 is TGTGCCAGCAGCTCCCTGGAGGGTATGAGATTCACAGATACGCAGTATTTT. The variable domain in full, completed from reference TRBV7-2 and TRBJ2-3, reads GAGVSQSPSNKVTEKGKDVELRCDPISGHTALYWYRQSLGQGLEFLIYFQGNSAPDKSGLPSDRFSAERTGGSVSTLTIQRTQQEDSAVYLCASSSLEGMRFTDTQYFGPGTRLTVL.

In this sample, this clone turned up a few times. The gene calls are TRBV7-2 and TRBJ2-7; 9 positions match TRBD2. J was trimmed by 3 bases and V by 5 bases; bases with no gene match: 5. The CDR3 runs to 14 residues. Germline V gene lookup returns CDR1 SGHTA and CDR2 FQGNSA. CDR3 in amino acids: CASSPGLANYEQYF. The CDR3 nucleotides read TGTGCCAGCAGCCCCGGACTAGCGAACTACGAGCAGTACTTC.

The rearrangement uses TRBV9 and TRBJ2-5; D may be TRBD1 or TRBD2 (5 bases each). V was shortened by 7 bases and J by 1 base, with 14 bases between the two germline ends. Germline-derived CDR1 and CDR2 are SGDLS and YYNGEE. There are 14 residues in the CDR3. The CDR3 region has the DNA TGTGCCAGCGGGACCAGTGGGGTCCAAGAGACCCAGTACTTC. Encoded protein: CASGTSGVQETQYF.

This clone was seen more than once but under ten times. This rearrangement joins TRBV5-5 to TRBJ1-1; the D gene is possibly TRBD1 (5 bases). This CDR3 comprises 15 residues. V lost 0 bases and J 4 bases, leaving 13 bases between the germline ends. Germline assignment: CDR1 SGHKS and CDR2 YYEKEE (reference sequence). Written as DNA, the CDR3 is TGTGCCAGCAGCTTGGGACAGACGAGTCGCACTGAAGCTTTCTTT. It encodes CASSLGQTSRTEAFF.

The chain uses TRBV29-1 and TRBJ2-3; 10 nucleotides match TRBD2. Losses at the gene ends were 3 bases for V and 4 bases for J; bases not matched to a gene: 4. CDR1 SQVTM and CDR2 ANQGSEA come from the germline V gene. This CDR3 spans 14 amino acids. Written as DNA, the CDR3 is TGCAGCGTTGAGGGACTAGCGCCACCAGATACGCAGTATTTT. This codes for CSVEGLAPPDTQYF.